A single sample gave rise to the 22 T cell receptor beta chains below, sequenced in a study of cytomegalovirus exposure and HLA in healthy donors. 60 Vbeta and 13 Jbeta primers were used in PCR. Generated by immunoSEQ multiplex PCR, the TCRdb table keeps only in-frame clones and is missing some. The data hold 180,000 or so clones, with 75% to 90% observed a single time. Sequenced: PBMCs. These receptors were collected from a man younger than 30 in good health and CMV-seropositive.

CDR3 region: CSARTGTEAFF. The CDR3 DNA is TGCAGTGCTAGGACAGGAACTGAAGCTTTCTTT. The chain couples TRBV20-1 to TRBJ1-1, with a possible D match to TRBD1 (6 bases). Per the germline V gene, CDR1 is DFQATT and CDR2 is SNEGSKA (reference sequence). V was shortened by 3 bases and J by 5 bases, with 7 bases between the two germline ends. This CDR3 comprises 11 residues.

This clone has ten or more counts. The junction and the germline gene differ at one end; a read error may be behind it. The genes are TRBV7-7 and TRBJ2-2; D is undetermined. This CDR3 has 13 residues. The germline gives CDR1 SSHAT, CDR2 FNYEAQ (reference sequence). This CDR3 reads CASSLATVGELFF. The CDR3 bases are TGTGCTAGCAGCTTAGCCACGGTCGGGGAGCTGTTTTTT.

This sequence joins TRBV6-4 and TRBJ2-1; TRBD1 is a possible D gene (6 bases). With 6 bases removed from V and 9 bases from J, the gap between germline ends came to 15 bases. The CDR3 runs 13 residues. Germline CDR1 reads MRHNA; CDR2 reads SNTAGT. CDR3 amino acids: CASSERRGGEQFF. CDR3 sequence (DNA): TGTGCCAGCAGCGAACGGCGAGGGGGTGAGCAGTTCTTC.

This chain links TRBV4-2 with TRBJ2-7, with 11 bases fitting TRBD1. Germline CDR1 LGHNA, CDR2 YNFKEQ. V lost 0 bases, J lost 6 bases, and 10 bases stayed unmatched. The CDR3 spans 17 residues. CDR3 sequence reads: CASSQDGETGTGGEQYF. The CDR3 DNA follows: TGTGCCAGCAGCCAAGACGGAGAAACCGGGACAGGGGGCGAGCAGTACTTC.

The CDR3 sequence is CSVEYPDRGVGTEAFF. CDR3 in DNA: TGCAGCGTGGAATACCCAGACAGGGGAGTTGGCACTGAAGCTTTCTTT. This chain links TRBV29-1 with TRBJ1-1; 8 positions match TRBD1. The V gene's germline CDR1 is SQVTM and CDR2 ANQGSEA. This CDR3 comprises 16 residues. J lost 4 bases, V lost 6 bases, and 16 bases had no gene match.

V is TRBV6-1 and J is TRBJ1-4; 8 bases are a match to TRBD1. The junction had 6 bases not matched to a gene; V was cut back by 6 bases and J by 6 bases. CDR3 size: 14 residues. In germline, CDR1 is MNHNS, CDR2 SASEGT. The CDR3 DNA follows: TGTGCCAGCAGGAACAGGGGGAACGATGAAAAACTGTTTTTT. Amino acids: CASRNRGNDEKLFF.

This rearrangement joins TRBV4-1 to TRBJ2-5; TRBD1 matches at 12 bases. V lost 6 bases and J lost 3; bases outside the gene matches: 2. Germline V CDR1 and CDR2: MGHRA, YSYEKL. This CDR3 contains 14 residues. This CDR3 reads CASRGTGGEETQYF. In DNA, the CDR3 is TGCGCCAGCAGAGGGACAGGGGGCGAAGAGACCCAGTACTTC.

The chain uses TRBV6-6 and TRBJ1-6; D not resolved. The CDR3 contains 15 residues. Looked up from germline, CDR1 is MNHNY and CDR2 is SVGAGI (reference sequence). The V gene lost 4 bases and the J gene lost 8 bases, with 15 bases spanning the gap. The CDR3 DNA reads as TGTGCCAGCAGTTTGGGGTTCCGGGGTTATTCACCCCTCCACTTT. It encodes CASSLGFRGYSPLHF.

The chain recombines TRBV6-5 with TRBJ1-5; 8 bases are shared with TRBD1. The CDR3 consists of 13 residues. Germline-derived CDR1 and CDR2 are MNHEY and SVGAGI. V lost 5 bases and J lost 7; bases outside the gene matches: 4. CDR3 DNA sequence: TGTGCCAGCAGTGAGGACAGGGCCCAGCCCCAGCATTTT. Amino acids: CASSEDRAQPQHF.

The chain links TRBV5-5 to TRBJ2-5; 10 positions match TRBD2. The DNA end favors TRBJ2-7, so the J call may be wrong. CDR3 size: 15 residues. CDR1 is SGHKS, CDR2 YYEKEE, per germline (reference sequence). The DNA for the CDR3 is TGTGCCAGCAGCGCCCGACTAGCGGGTTCCTACGAGCAGTACTTC. Its translation is CASSARLAGSYEQYF.

The chain's CDR3 is CASSPTREYNEQFF. The CDR3 bases are TGTGCCAGCAGCCCAACGCGAGAGTACAATGAGCAGTTCTTC. The rearrangement links TRBV5-6 to TRBJ2-1; no clear D gene. From germline, CDR1 is SGHDT and CDR2 YYEEEE. V lost 4 bases to trimming and J lost 4 bases, with 12 bases between them. The CDR3 runs to 14 residues.

Here the CDR3 reads CASSSQTRQGAWNEQFF. CDR3 bases: TGTGCCAGCAGCTCCCAAACCCGACAGGGGGCATGGAATGAGCAGTTCTTC. V is TRBV7-9 and J is TRBJ2-1, with 10 positions matching TRBD1. CDR3 length: 17 residues. CDR1 is SEHNR, CDR2 FQNEAQ, per germline (reference sequence). The V segment lost 4 bases and the J segment 7 bases; nucleotides outside the gene matches: 13.

The chain recombines TRBV30 with TRBJ1-1; 7 nucleotides line up with TRBD1. There are 11 residues in the CDR3. V trimming: 6 bases; J trimming: 12 bases; junction bases outside the gene matches: 10. Per germline, CDR1 GTSNPN and CDR2 SVGIG (reference sequence). The DNA of the CDR3 is TGTGCCTGTACGACAGGGCCAATAACTTTCTTT. This encodes CACTTGPITFF.

The rearrangement uses TRBV5-5 and TRBJ1-2; a weak D match, TRBD1 (5 bases). The germline V gene encodes CDR1 SGHKS and CDR2 YYEKEE (reference sequence). The CDR3 spans 13 residues. Trimming took 4 bases from V and 7 from J, leaving 14 bases between them. DNA for the CDR3: TGTGCCAGCAGCCGGGACTTGCCCCCTGGCTACACCTTC. Encoded protein: CASSRDLPPGYTF.

The chain joins TRBV11-2 to TRBJ1-1, with D perhaps matching TRBD1 (6 bases). Per germline, CDR1 SGHAT and CDR2 FQNNGV. This CDR3 has 13 amino acids. V dropped 4 bases and J dropped 10 bases, with 16 bases sitting between them. The CDR3 here is CASSSPGEVRAFF. Written as DNA, the CDR3 is TGTGCCAGCAGCTCCCCAGGGGAAGTGCGAGCTTTCTTT.

The chain couples TRBV5-4 to TRBJ2-7, with TRBD1 identical over 7 bases. Germline values: CDR1 SGHNT, CDR2 YYREEE (reference sequence). The CDR3 sequence is 15 residues long. The J segment lost 5 bases and the V segment lost 4 bases, leaving 12 bases of the junction unmatched. The CDR3 nucleotides are TGTGCCAGCAGCCTAGTACGACAGGGTGGCGACGAGCAGTACTTC. Protein sequence: CASSLVRQGGDEQYF.

This clone appeared a single time. The V call is TRBV9, the J call TRBJ2-7; 7 nucleotides align to TRBD1. CDR1 SGDLS and CDR2 YYNGEE come from the germline V gene. There are 12 residues in the CDR3. Unmatched junction bases numbered 0, after V lost 0 bases and J lost 6 bases. DNA for the CDR3: TGTGCCAGCAGCGTAGACAGGGGCGAGCAGTACTTC. This translates into CASSVDRGEQYF.

In this sample, this clone turned up once. The chain's CDR3 is CASSLGTSGGLILTDTQYF. The CDR3 DNA reads TGTGCCAGCAGCTTAGGGACTAGCGGGGGGTTGATCCTCACAGATACGCAGTATTTT. This sequence joins TRBV7-9 and TRBJ2-3, with TRBD2 identical over 14 bases. Trimming removed 1 base from V and 2 bases from J; junction bases left unmatched: 8. The CDR3 has 19 amino acids. Germline CDR1 SEHNR, CDR2 FQNEAQ (reference sequence).

In this sample, this clone turned up a few times. This chain links TRBV7-9 with TRBJ2-7, with D possibly TRBD2 on 5 matching bases. Trimming shortened V by 2 bases and J by 1 base, and 9 bases separated the two germline ends. The CDR3 contains 14 residues. In germline, CDR1 is SEHNR, CDR2 FQNEAQ (reference sequence). This CDR3 reads CASSLMRESYEQYF. DNA of the CDR3: TGTGCCAGCAGCTTAATGAGGGAGTCCTACGAGCAGTACTTC.

V and J are TRBV2 and TRBJ2-5, with D perhaps TRBD2 (6 bases). CDR1 is SNHLY and CDR2 is FYNNEI in the germline V gene. The CDR3 consists of 14 residues. V dropped 2 bases and J dropped 4 bases, with 11 bases sitting between them. Written as DNA, the CDR3 is TGTGCCAGCAGTGAACTGGGGGGTCCAGAGACCCAGTACTTC. Translating it yields CASSELGGPETQYF.

This chain joins TRBV5-1 and TRBJ2-1; D not certain. Germline V gene sequence: CDR1 SGHRS, CDR2 YFSETQ. The CDR3 sequence is 14 residues long. V lost 0 bases and J lost 5, with 9 bases in between. The CDR3 DNA reads as TGCGCCAGCAGCTTGGCCGGTACAGACAATGAGCAGTTCTTC. Encoded protein: CASSLAGTDNEQFF.

The V call is TRBV19, the J call TRBJ1-2; D may be TRBD1 (6 bases). The V gene lost 6 bases and the J gene lost 8 bases, with 28 bases spanning the gap. The length of the CDR3 is 17 residues. Germline CDR1 LNHDA, CDR2 SQIVND (reference sequence). CDR3 region: CASSTLGGAPLLIGYTF. Written as DNA, the CDR3 is TGTGCCAGTAGCACACTAGGGGGTGCACCCCTATTGATAGGCTACACCTTC.